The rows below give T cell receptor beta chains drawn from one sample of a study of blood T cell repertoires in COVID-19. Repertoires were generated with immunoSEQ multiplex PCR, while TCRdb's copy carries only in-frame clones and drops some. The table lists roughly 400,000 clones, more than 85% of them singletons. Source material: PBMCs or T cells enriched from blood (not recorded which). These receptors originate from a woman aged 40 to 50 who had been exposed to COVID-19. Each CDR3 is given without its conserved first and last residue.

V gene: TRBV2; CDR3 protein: ASGGQELSSYEQY
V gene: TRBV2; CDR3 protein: ASSYDRGSNQPQH
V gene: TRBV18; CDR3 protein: ASSPLSPSGSPYEQY
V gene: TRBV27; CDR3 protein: ASSLLGGLGEQY
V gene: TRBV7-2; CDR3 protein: ASSLFLAVTDTQY
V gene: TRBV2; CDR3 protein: ASSPGVRETQY
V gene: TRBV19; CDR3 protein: ASSRTGRFTEAF
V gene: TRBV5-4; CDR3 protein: ASSLATAMNTEAF
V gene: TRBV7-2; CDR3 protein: ASSLKGDTEAF
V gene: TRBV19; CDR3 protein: ASRMQSQGSNQPQH
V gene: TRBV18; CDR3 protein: ASATSLTNTEAF
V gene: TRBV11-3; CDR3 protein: ASSPSTVTNTEAF
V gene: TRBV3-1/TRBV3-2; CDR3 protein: ASSQEGARFYEQY
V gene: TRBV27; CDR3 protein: ASRFSSHQETQY
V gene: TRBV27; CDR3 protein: ASSPSSNGDAF
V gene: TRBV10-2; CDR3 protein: ASSSGTSYYEQY
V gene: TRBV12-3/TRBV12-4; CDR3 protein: ASSPRGKNGYT